This TCR beta chain derives from a study of blood T cells in healthy people across ages. Findings of the study overall: TCR beta diversity, measured per million T cells, fell in a roughly linear way with age.

The CDR3 runs to 12 residues. CDR1 SGHRS and CDR2 YFSETQ come from the germline V gene. Trimming removed 4 bases from V and 6 bases from J; junction bases left unmatched: 1. The use of a sample-barcoded 5' primer and a J-beta primer mix characterized a second PCR of 7 to 11 cycles. TCRdb reprocessed the 5' RACE reads with MiXCR, giving one entry per CDR3 protein. The sample holds over a million distinct CDR3 sequences, roughly 45% seen once. There are many counts of this clonotype. Its target is not known. The receptor comes from a woman aged 18-29 years in good health. The chain employs TRBV5-1 and TRBJ2-3; 8 bases are a match to TRBD2. Sequencing used blood. The CDR3 reads CASSPGGDTQYF. The CDR3 nucleotides are TGCGCCAGCAGCCCGGGAGGGGATACGCAGTATTTT. Full variable domain (outside the CDR3, taken from reference TRBV5-1 and TRBJ2-3): KAGVTQTPRYLIKTRGQQVTLSCSPISGHRSVSWYQQTPGQGLQFLFEYFSETQRNKGNFPGRFSGRQFSNSRSEMNVSTLELGDSALYLCASSPGGDTQYFGPGTRLTVL.